The clone carrying this TCR beta chain was detected only a few times. Its antigen is unidentified. The data were taken from a study of response to subunit inactivated influenza vaccine. Study-level results: After each seasonal influenza vaccination, few new T cells are recruited, the authors suggested.

Per the germline V gene, CDR1 is SEHNR and CDR2 is FQNEAQ (reference sequence). This CDR3 region has 13 residues. V lost 7 bases, J lost 1 base, and 10 bases lay in between. TCRdb ran MiXCR on the RT-PCR reads and lists one entry per CDR3 protein. The table records 530,000 or so distinct CDR3 sequences, less than 15% of them present only once. The gene calls are TRBV7-9 and TRBJ1-1, with unresolved D. The sequence was collected from a man aged 45 to 65 who received an inactivated influenza vaccine. This material consisted of PBMCs from blood, taken about 13 days after vaccination. CDR3 region: CASKHAGNTEAFF. CDR3 bases: TGTGCCAGCAAACACGCAGGGAACACTGAAGCTTTCTTT.